The clone carrying this TCR beta chain was seen repeatedly, ten times or more. Its antigen remains unknown. The CDR3 is made up of 14 amino acids. Germline V lookup: CDR1 LGHNA, CDR2 YNFKEQ. The germline V and J ends were trimmed by 0 bases and 4 bases, with 9 bases remaining between them. The sample is drawn from a study of early T cells in non-severe SARS-CoV-2 infection. Study as a whole: The authors sequenced bulk RNA from unsorted whole blood, leaving chains unpaired. Overall study findings and caveats: VDJdb matches were skewed toward anti-spike CD8 T cell responses.

Researchers attached unique molecular identifiers to individual cDNA molecules. TCRdb reprocessed the 5' RACE reads with MiXCR, giving one entry per CDR3 protein. The sample has around 62,000 distinct CDR3 sequences; around 11% are singletons. This TCR came from an adult who was a healthcare worker with PCR-confirmed SARS-CoV-2 infection or an uninfected control (not recorded which). Specimen: whole blood. The rearrangement uses TRBV4-2 and TRBJ1-2; no definite D call. CDR3 region: CASSQDKAGYGYTF. The CDR3 nucleotides are TGTGCCAGCAGCCAAGATAAGGCAGGCTATGGCTACACCTTC.